This T cell receptor beta chain was sequenced during a study of blood T cell repertoires in COVID-19 (dated by TCRdb to about 2020). Study-wide context: Collaborator samples came from the United States, Italy and Spain and covered acute and convalescent phases of COVID-19. The prospective study material was composed of cDNA or gDNA derived from T cells, B-cell-depleted T cells, or PBMCs. Subjects who had been exposed to COVID-19, were actively infected with it, or had recovered from it provided the deeply sampled blood TCRbeta repertoires that made up the dataset. The repertoires were released in a freely available public database intended as a resource for research on the immune response to SARS-CoV-2. Samples were obtained from the ongoing ImmuneRACE study (first 160 participants) and from 1,200 or so subjects provided by 6 global collaborators. A de-identified subject ID, COVID-19 status, age in years and sex were almost always included in the sample metadata. Where available, HLA class I and class II types were taken from metadata supplied by the sample provider and were not determined by assay-based typing.

With respect to this clone: Its specific antigen is unknown. No base quality information exists; no much larger clone differs at one position.

Study-wide findings and limitations: How much clinical and demographic metadata was included differed by source and by participant, and the metadata was provided uncurated.

The immunoSEQ Assay, a bias-controlled multiplex PCR, was used to amplify TCRbeta CDR3 regions from genomic DNA. As for how the authors treated the data: Nucleated cell counts per sample were estimated from amplification of reference gene primers within the assay. To quantify the absolute abundance of each unique TCRbeta CDR3 rearrangement, sequence reads were collapsed and filtered. For each sample, productive Simpson clonality was calculated as the square root of Simpson's diversity index across productive rearrangements. Entries here come from immuneACCESS through TCRdb and include only in-frame sequences with V and J called. Some clones fail to appear in such tables; in the studies checked, an unresolved V gene covers under half of the shortfall, and the cause of the remainder is unknown. D and trimming come from the DNA, and the V and J calls and clone size come from that table. The sample table holds about 100,000 clones, of which approximately 86% were seen once. In total, the top ten clones hold 5% of the sample.

Each collaborating institution followed its own protocols to collect whole blood in K2EDTA tubes. For TCRbeta analysis, collaborators shipped samples as frozen whole blood, isolated PBMCs, or DNA extracted from either of those sample types. This receptor was obtained from a human donor in a cohort sampled during active COVID-19. Specimen: peripheral blood.

The DNA sequence is given as TGTGCCAGCAGCGACGATGGACAGGGGGAGACCCAGTACTTC. Translated, this gives CASSDDGQGETQYF. The receptor chain draws on TRBV5-6 and TRBJ2-5; 9 nucleotides in the junction match TRBD1. From the cysteine up to the phenylalanine, the CDR3 has a length of 14 residues. Just the 42-base CDR3 DNA is kept, in frame starting at base 1. The germline V gene specifies SGHDT as CDR1 and YYEEEE as CDR2. Trimming takes 4 bases off V and 5 bases off J; junction bases not matched to a gene: 6.